These T cell receptor beta chains were read from a single sample in a study of blood T cell repertoires in COVID-19. Profiling relied on immunoSEQ multiplex PCR, and the TCRdb table lists in-frame clones only, not all of them. The profile covers about 200,000 clones, with approximately 81% appearing a single time and approximately 18% taken by the ten largest. Material: PBMCs or T cells enriched from blood (not recorded which). All receptors derive from a man aged 40-50 years who had recovered from COVID-19. The CDR3 runs from the conserved cysteine through the conserved F or W. Each record gives: D gene, J gene, clone size, V gene, CDR3 protein, CDR3 DNA. A D gene is named only where the DNA matches it firmly. Where a row states a size, it is once, few, many or the class of an expanded clone; other rows omit it.

d_call: NA; j_call: TRBJ2-7; clone_size: NA; v_call: TRBV10-3; cdr3_aa: CAISDPTDNEQYF; cdr3_nt: TGTGCCATCAGTGATCCAACAGATAACGAGCAGTACTTC
d_call: TRBD2; j_call: TRBJ2-1; clone_size: NA; v_call: TRBV20-1; cdr3_aa: CSASRTSGNNEQFF; cdr3_nt: TGCAGTGCTAGTAGGACTAGCGGAAACAATGAGCAGTTCTTC
d_call: TRBD2; j_call: TRBJ2-1; clone_size: NA; v_call: TRBV28; cdr3_aa: CASSVSGGSREQFF; cdr3_nt: TGTGCCAGCAGTGTTAGTGGCGGGAGTCGGGAGCAGTTCTTC
d_call: NA; j_call: TRBJ2-1; clone_size: NA; v_call: TRBV7-8; cdr3_aa: CASSLRESTYNEQFF; cdr3_nt: TGTGCCAGCAGCCTGCGGGAAAGCACCTACAATGAGCAGTTCTTC
d_call: NA; j_call: TRBJ1-4; clone_size: once; v_call: TRBV3-1/TRBV3-2; cdr3_aa: CASSQKQETNEKLFF; cdr3_nt: TGTGCCAGCAGCCAAAAACAGGAGACTAATGAAAAACTGTTTTTT
d_call: NA; j_call: TRBJ2-7; clone_size: NA; v_call: TRBV29-1; cdr3_aa: CSVEDLEGGYEQYF; cdr3_nt: TGCAGCGTTGAAGATCTAGAAGGGGGCTACGAGCAGTACTTC
d_call: NA; j_call: TRBJ2-5; clone_size: NA; v_call: TRBV5-1; cdr3_aa: CASSLAGVVETQYF; cdr3_nt: TGCGCCAGCAGCTTGGCGGGAGTGGTCGAGACCCAGTACTTC
d_call: NA; j_call: TRBJ1-1; clone_size: NA; v_call: TRBV28; cdr3_aa: CASSETKTEAFF; cdr3_nt: TGTGCCAGCAGTGAAACAAAAACTGAAGCTTTCTTT
d_call: NA; j_call: TRBJ2-4; clone_size: NA; v_call: TRBV6-5; cdr3_aa: CASITPGVVNIQYF; cdr3_nt: TGTGCCAGCATTACTCCGGGAGTGGTAAACATTCAGTACTTC
d_call: TRBD2; j_call: TRBJ2-2; clone_size: NA; v_call: TRBV7-3; cdr3_aa: CASSLSSGRLATGELFF; cdr3_nt: TGTGCCAGCAGCTTATCTAGCGGGAGATTAGCCACCGGGGAGCTGTTTTTT
d_call: NA; j_call: TRBJ1-2; clone_size: NA; v_call: TRBV2; cdr3_aa: CASSVRAANYGYTF; cdr3_nt: TGTGCCAGCAGTGTCAGGGCCGCTAACTATGGCTACACCTTC
d_call: NA; j_call: TRBJ2-7; clone_size: NA; v_call: TRBV11-3; cdr3_aa: CAGPLRRTALRQYF; cdr3_nt: TGTGCCGGCCCGCTTAGGAGGACAGCGCTCCGGCAGTACTTC
d_call: TRBD1; j_call: TRBJ1-2; clone_size: once; v_call: TRBV6-5; cdr3_aa: CASSYAEGQIYGYTF; cdr3_nt: TGTGCCAGCAGTTACGCCGAGGGACAGATCTATGGCTACACCTTC
d_call: NA; j_call: TRBJ2-7; clone_size: NA; v_call: TRBV19; cdr3_aa: CASSIDYEAYEQYF; cdr3_nt: TGTGCCAGTAGTATAGACTACGAGGCCTACGAGCAGTACTTC
d_call: NA; j_call: TRBJ1-5; clone_size: NA; v_call: TRBV28; cdr3_aa: CASSFQGSYQPQHF; cdr3_nt: TGTGCCAGCAGTTTCCAGGGTAGCTATCAGCCCCAGCATTTT
d_call: NA; j_call: TRBJ2-2; clone_size: NA; v_call: TRBV19; cdr3_aa: CASGFAGLRTGELFF; cdr3_nt: TGTGCCAGTGGTTTTGCGGGATTACGGACCGGGGAGCTGTTTTTT
d_call: NA; j_call: TRBJ2-1; clone_size: few; v_call: TRBV19; cdr3_aa: CASSISNEQFF; cdr3_nt: TGTGCCAGTAGTATCTCCAATGAGCAGTTCTTC
d_call: TRBD2; j_call: TRBJ2-1; clone_size: NA; v_call: TRBV13; cdr3_aa: CASSVATSGRNEQFF; cdr3_nt: TGTGCCAGCAGCGTAGCGACTAGCGGGAGGAATGAGCAGTTCTTC
d_call: TRBD2; j_call: TRBJ2-2; clone_size: few; v_call: TRBV5-1; cdr3_aa: CASSLQTSGNTGELFF; cdr3_nt: TGCGCCAGCAGCTTGCAGACTAGCGGGAACACCGGGGAGCTGTTTTTT
d_call: TRBD1; j_call: TRBJ1-2; clone_size: few; v_call: TRBV27; cdr3_aa: CASSTYDRVVGYTF; cdr3_nt: TGTGCCAGCAGTACCTATGACAGGGTGGTCGGCTACACCTTC
d_call: NA; j_call: TRBJ1-5; clone_size: NA; v_call: TRBV25-1; cdr3_aa: CASSGEGNQPQHF; cdr3_nt: TGTGCCAGCAGCGGGGAGGGCAATCAGCCCCAGCATTTT
d_call: NA; j_call: TRBJ1-1; clone_size: NA; v_call: TRBV5-1; cdr3_aa: CASSLVGQNTEAFF; cdr3_nt: TGCGCCAGCAGCTTGGTGGGGCAGAACACTGAAGCTTTCTTT
d_call: NA; j_call: TRBJ1-1; clone_size: once; v_call: TRBV9; cdr3_aa: CASRAVAGWNTEAFF; cdr3_nt: TGTGCCAGCAGGGCAGTGGCAGGGTGGAACACTGAAGCTTTCTTT
d_call: TRBD1; j_call: TRBJ1-3; clone_size: NA; v_call: TRBV5-1; cdr3_aa: CASSRAGTGSAGNTIYF; cdr3_nt: TGCGCCAGCAGCCGGGCCGGGACAGGGTCGGCTGGAAACACCATATATTTT
d_call: NA; j_call: TRBJ1-2; clone_size: NA; v_call: TRBV29-1; cdr3_aa: CSVSTGGGRRHGYTF; cdr3_nt: TGCAGCGTCAGCACCGGGGGAGGGCGGCGGCATGGCTACACCTTC
d_call: NA; j_call: TRBJ1-1; clone_size: NA; v_call: TRBV3-1/TRBV3-2; cdr3_aa: CASSQGVGAKTEAFF; cdr3_nt: TGTGCCAGCAGCCAAGGTGTGGGGGCGAAGACTGAAGCTTTCTTT
d_call: NA; j_call: TRBJ1-2; clone_size: few; v_call: TRBV9; cdr3_aa: CASSAYENYGYTF; cdr3_nt: TGTGCCAGCAGCGCCTACGAAAACTATGGCTACACCTTC
d_call: TRBD2; j_call: TRBJ2-5; clone_size: NA; v_call: TRBV4-2; cdr3_aa: CASSQGLAQETQYF; cdr3_nt: TGTGCCAGCAGCCAAGGACTAGCCCAAGAGACCCAGTACTTC
d_call: NA; j_call: TRBJ2-5; clone_size: NA; v_call: TRBV7-3; cdr3_aa: CASSPVGRHKPGETQYF; cdr3_nt: TGTGCCAGCAGCCCGGTTGGTAGACACAAACCAGGAGAGACCCAGTACTTC
d_call: NA; j_call: TRBJ2-4; clone_size: NA; v_call: TRBV19; cdr3_aa: CASSLRAKNIQYF; cdr3_nt: TGTGCCAGTAGTCTGCGGGCCAAAAACATTCAGTACTTC
d_call: NA; j_call: TRBJ2-1; clone_size: NA; v_call: TRBV6-5; cdr3_aa: CASSTFDYSYNEQFF; cdr3_nt: TGTGCCAGCAGTACTTTTGATTACTCCTACAATGAGCAGTTCTTC
d_call: NA; j_call: TRBJ1-2; clone_size: NA; v_call: TRBV7-2; cdr3_aa: CASSGNRVAYGYTF; cdr3_nt: TGTGCCAGCAGCGGGAACAGGGTTGCCTATGGCTACACCTTC
d_call: TRBD2; j_call: TRBJ2-3; clone_size: NA; v_call: TRBV2; cdr3_aa: CASSQGTSGRASDTQYF; cdr3_nt: TGTGCCAGCAGTCAGGGGACTAGCGGGAGAGCCTCAGATACGCAGTATTTT
d_call: NA; j_call: TRBJ2-1; clone_size: NA; v_call: TRBV2; cdr3_aa: CATRRDLNNEQFF; cdr3_nt: TGTGCCACTCGTAGAGACTTGAACAATGAGCAGTTCTTC
d_call: NA; j_call: TRBJ1-2; clone_size: NA; v_call: TRBV6-1; cdr3_aa: CASSEDGQLNYGYTF; cdr3_nt: TGTGCCAGCAGTGAAGACGGACAGCTTAACTATGGCTACACCTTC
d_call: NA; j_call: TRBJ2-7; clone_size: NA; v_call: TRBV28; cdr3_aa: CASSRPGGLSYEQYF; cdr3_nt: TGTGCCAGCAGTCGACCGGGGGGCCTCTCCTACGAGCAGTACTTC
d_call: NA; j_call: TRBJ1-3; clone_size: NA; v_call: TRBV2; cdr3_aa: CASRGHSAGNTIYF; cdr3_nt: TGTGCCAGCCGGGGACACTCCGCAGGTAACACCATATATTTT
d_call: TRBD2; j_call: TRBJ2-7; clone_size: NA; v_call: TRBV7-7; cdr3_aa: CASSIGAGGPNEQYF; cdr3_nt: TGTGCTAGCAGCATCGGAGCGGGAGGGCCCAACGAGCAGTACTTC
d_call: NA; j_call: TRBJ2-2; clone_size: NA; v_call: TRBV19; cdr3_aa: CASSIRAGMNTGELFF; cdr3_nt: TGTGCCAGTAGTATACGTGCGGGTATGAACACCGGGGAGCTGTTTTTT
d_call: TRBD1; j_call: TRBJ1-1; clone_size: NA; v_call: TRBV29-1; cdr3_aa: CSVGTGGTEAFF; cdr3_nt: TGCAGCGTCGGTACAGGGGGCACTGAAGCTTTCTTT
d_call: TRBD1; j_call: TRBJ2-1; clone_size: NA; v_call: TRBV4-3; cdr3_aa: CASSQDLPVTGGNEQFF; cdr3_nt: TGCGCCAGCAGCCAAGATCTCCCGGTGACAGGGGGCAATGAGCAGTTCTTC
d_call: NA; j_call: TRBJ2-7; clone_size: NA; v_call: TRBV5-1; cdr3_aa: CASSPLTGRHEQYF; cdr3_nt: TGCGCCAGCAGCCCCCTGACAGGGAGGCACGAGCAGTACTTC
d_call: NA; j_call: TRBJ1-1; clone_size: NA; v_call: TRBV19; cdr3_aa: CASRFRGGSLEAFF; cdr3_nt: TGTGCCAGTAGATTTCGGGGGGGCTCGCTTGAAGCTTTCTTT
d_call: TRBD2; j_call: TRBJ2-3; clone_size: NA; v_call: TRBV15; cdr3_aa: CATSRDIGGNTQYF; cdr3_nt: TGTGCCACCAGCAGAGATATCGGGGGGAATACGCAGTATTTT
d_call: TRBD1; j_call: TRBJ1-2; clone_size: NA; v_call: TRBV20-1; cdr3_aa: CSASRRDRGNGYTF; cdr3_nt: TGCAGTGCTAGTCGCCGGGACAGGGGAAATGGCTACACCTTC
d_call: NA; j_call: TRBJ2-2; clone_size: NA; v_call: TRBV16; cdr3_aa: CASSQSRVGTGELFF; cdr3_nt: TGTGCCAGCAGCCAATCTAGAGTCGGCACCGGGGAGCTGTTTTTT
d_call: NA; j_call: TRBJ1-6; clone_size: NA; v_call: TRBV6-5; cdr3_aa: CASNQGNSPLHF; cdr3_nt: TGTGCCAGCAACCAGGGGAATTCACCCCTCCACTTT
d_call: NA; j_call: TRBJ2-1; clone_size: NA; v_call: TRBV20-1; cdr3_aa: CSAITLGQFF; cdr3_nt: TGCAGTGCAATCACGCTAGGGCAGTTCTTC
d_call: NA; j_call: TRBJ1-5; clone_size: NA; v_call: TRBV28; cdr3_aa: CASSVNRDSNQPQHF; cdr3_nt: TGTGCCAGCAGCGTAAACAGGGATAGCAATCAGCCCCAGCATTTT
d_call: TRBD2; j_call: TRBJ2-7; clone_size: NA; v_call: TRBV13; cdr3_aa: CASSSTSGSYEQYF; cdr3_nt: TGTGCCAGCAGCTCGACTAGCGGCTCCTACGAGCAGTACTTC
d_call: NA; j_call: TRBJ2-1; clone_size: once; v_call: TRBV9; cdr3_aa: CASSVDENEQFF; cdr3_nt: TGTGCCAGCAGCGTAGACGAGAATGAGCAGTTCTTC
d_call: TRBD2; j_call: TRBJ2-7; clone_size: NA; v_call: TRBV28; cdr3_aa: CASRASGGKLYEQYF; cdr3_nt: TGTGCCAGCCGTGCGTCGGGGGGAAAGCTCTACGAGCAGTACTTC
d_call: TRBD2; j_call: TRBJ2-7; clone_size: NA; v_call: TRBV4-1; cdr3_aa: CASSQDLAATYEQYF; cdr3_nt: TGCGCCAGCAGCCAAGATCTAGCGGCAACCTACGAGCAGTACTTC
d_call: NA; j_call: TRBJ2-7; clone_size: once; v_call: TRBV20-1; cdr3_aa: CSARRFYEQYF; cdr3_nt: TGCAGTGCTAGGCGCTTCTACGAGCAGTACTTC
d_call: NA; j_call: TRBJ2-7; clone_size: NA; v_call: TRBV11-2; cdr3_aa: CASSIQGWEQYF; cdr3_nt: TGTGCCAGCAGCATCCAGGGGTGGGAGCAGTACTTC
d_call: NA; j_call: TRBJ1-1; clone_size: NA; v_call: TRBV5-5; cdr3_aa: CASSLQARSNTEAFF; cdr3_nt: TGTGCCAGCAGCTTACAGGCGAGATCGAACACTGAAGCTTTCTTT
d_call: TRBD1; j_call: TRBJ2-7; clone_size: NA; v_call: TRBV3-1/TRBV3-2; cdr3_aa: CASSQSTTGDEQYF; cdr3_nt: TGTGCCAGCAGCCAATCTACGACAGGGGACGAGCAGTACTTC
d_call: NA; j_call: TRBJ1-2; clone_size: NA; v_call: TRBV2; cdr3_aa: CASWKVDSGDYGYTF; cdr3_nt: TGTGCCAGCTGGAAAGTGGACTCGGGTGACTATGGCTACACCTTC
d_call: NA; j_call: TRBJ1-1; clone_size: NA; v_call: TRBV7-2; cdr3_aa: CASSLAPQGNTEAFF; cdr3_nt: TGTGCCAGCAGCTTAGCGCCACAGGGGAACACTGAAGCTTTCTTT
d_call: TRBD1; j_call: TRBJ2-7; clone_size: NA; v_call: TRBV2; cdr3_aa: CASKEGGQGAYEQYF; cdr3_nt: TGTGCCAGCAAAGAGGGGGGACAGGGGGCCTACGAGCAGTACTTC